The 28 T cell receptor beta chains reported below all come from one sample, sequenced in a study of T cells in Graves' hyperthyroidism and ophthalmopathy. TCR beta CDR3 regions were amplified from RNA transcripts. With the HTBI primer set, the TCR CDR3 went through a first round of RT-PCR. TCRdb reanalysed the multiplex PCR reads using MiXCR and keeps one entry per CDR3 protein. This sample has about 590,000 distinct CDR3 sequences, with 15% to 18% found just once. The sequenced material came from blood. The receptors were sampled from a woman in her thirties with Graves' hyperthyroidism.

This clonotype was detected ten times or more. The rearrangement joins TRBV2 to TRBJ2-5, with 10 nucleotides matching TRBD1. CDR3 size: 16 residues. Trimming removed 0 bases from V and 5 bases from J; junction bases left unmatched: 6. Germline assignment: CDR1 SNHLY and CDR2 FYNNEI. The CDR3 is CASSEAETGGWETQYF. Here the CDR3 DNA reads TGTGCCAGCAGTGAAGCGGAGACAGGGGGCTGGGAGACCCAGTACTTC.

This clonotype was found many times. This chain links TRBV2 with TRBJ2-3; D is unresolved. Germline loops: CDR1 SNHLY, CDR2 FYNNEI. This CDR3 has 13 residues. V was trimmed by 9 bases and J by 0 bases, leaving 10 bases between them. The CDR3 spells CARDGTSTDTQYF. CDR3 sequence (DNA): TGTGCCAGAGACGGTACTAGCACAGATACGCAGTATTTT.

This clonotype was recorded many times. V is TRBV3-1 and J is TRBJ2-3; D not certain. V was pared by 0 bases and J by 4 bases, with 2 bases between. Germline lookup yields CDR1 LGHDT and CDR2 YNNKEL (reference sequence). The CDR3 loop spans 12 amino acids. The CDR3 loop is CASSQEADTQYF. The CDR3 DNA is TGTGCCAGCAGCCAAGAGGCAGATACGCAGTATTTT.

This clonotype was picked up many times. The chain employs TRBV18 and TRBJ1-4; weak D call: TRBD1 (5 bases). CDR3 size: 16 residues. Trimming took off 1 base at V and 0 bases at J, with 9 bases between the two ends. The germline gives CDR1 KGHSH, CDR2 LQKENI. As DNA, the CDR3 is TGTGCCAGCTCACCACGAGACAGCGCAACTAATGAAAAACTGTTTTTT. The encoded protein is CASSPRDSATNEKLFF.

Many counts were recorded for this clonotype. At one boundary the junction diverges from the germline segment, which might be a read error. J is TRBJ2-3 and V is TRBV5-1; weak D call: TRBD2 (5 bases). The CDR3 runs 14 residues. Germline V gene data show CDR1 as SGHRS and CDR2 as YFSETQ. The CDR3 is CASSLARGTDTQYF. As DNA, the CDR3 is TGTGCCAGCAGCTTAGCGCGGGGCACAGATACGCAGTATTTT.

This clonotype was counted a few times. The chain recombines TRBV2 with TRBJ1-2; 8 nucleotides line up with TRBD1. CDR1 and CDR2 (germline): SNHLY, FYNNEI. V gave up 6 bases and J gave up 8 bases; unmatched junction bases: 5. The CDR3 extends over 12 amino acids. CDR3 bases: TGTGCCAGCAGAAGGACAGGGCGCGGCTACACCTTC. It specifies CASRRTGRGYTF.

This clonotype has only a few counts. The rearrangement joins TRBV6-5 to TRBJ2-1; D call uncertain. Germline CDR1 and CDR2: MNHEY and SVGAGI. V gave up 4 bases and J gave up 0 bases, with 13 bases separating them. This CDR3 is 16 amino acids long. Here the CDR3 DNA reads TGTGCCAGCAGTTCAAGGGCTCCGAACTCCTACAATGAGCAGTTCTTC. This translates into CASSSRAPNSYNEQFF.

The chain has TRBV20-1 and TRBJ2-1; 10 nucleotides agree with TRBD1. Germline V gives CDR1 DFQATT, CDR2 SNEGSKA (reference sequence). J lost 6 bases, V lost 4 bases, and 9 bases had no gene match. This CDR3 is 15 amino acids long. The CDR3 bases are TGCAGTGCTAACTCGCCGAGACAGGGGGCCAATGAGCAGTTCTTC. This translates into CSANSPRQGANEQFF.

This clonotype was seen many times. The chain has TRBV20-1 and TRBJ2-1, with D unclear. V was cut by 0 bases and J by 5 bases, with 14 bases left in between. Germline V gene sequence: CDR1 DFQATT, CDR2 SNEGSKA (reference sequence). CDR3 size: 15 residues. The DNA of the CDR3 is TGCAGTGCTAGAGAGCTTAGGCAATGGGACAATGAGCAGTTCTTC. Its protein product is CSARELRQWDNEQFF.

This clonotype has ten or more counts. V usage is TRBV28 and J usage is TRBJ2-4; D perhaps matches TRBD2 (5 bases). The CDR3 is 13 amino acids. Germline values: CDR1 MDHEN, CDR2 SYDVKM. Trimming shortened V by 2 bases and J by 8 bases, and 10 bases separated the two germline ends. CDR3 nucleotide sequence: TGTGCCAGCAGTTTAGTGTCGGGGTACATTCAGTACTTC. As protein: CASSLVSGYIQYF.

This clonotype was seen repeatedly, ten times or more. The chain employs TRBV7-2 and TRBJ2-7; D unclear. Trimming removed 1 base from V and 6 bases from J, with 7 bases in between. The CDR3 length is 12 residues. Germline lookup yields CDR1 SGHTA and CDR2 FQGNSA. The CDR3 here is CASSLDRREQYF. The CDR3 DNA reads as TGTGCCAGCAGCTTAGATCGGCGCGAGCAGTACTTC.

The chain recombines TRBV30 with TRBJ2-2; D might be TRBD2 (6 bases). The germline V gene encodes CDR1 GTSNPN and CDR2 SVGIG (reference sequence). V dropped 8 bases and J dropped 5 bases, with 18 bases sitting between them. The CDR3 contains 14 residues. The CDR3 here is CAISPGLYTGELFF. CDR3 DNA: TGTGCCATATCCCCGGGACTTTATACCGGGGAGCTGTTTTTT. Based on the CDR3 plus reference TRBV30 and TRBJ2-2, the full variable domain is SQTIHQWPATLVQPVGSPLSLECTVEGTSNPNLYWYRQAAGRGLQLLFYSVGIGQISSEVPQNLSASRPQDRQFILSSKKLLLSDSGFYLCAISPGLYTGELFFGEGSRLTVL.

This clonotype was found a few times. The chain couples TRBV12-3 or TRBV12-4 to TRBJ2-1; the D is unclear. This CDR3 is 15 amino acids long. V was cut by 3 bases and J by 6 bases, with 15 bases left in between. CDR3 nucleotide sequence: TGTGCCAGCAGTTTTATTCGAAATGACGGCAATGAGCAGTTCTTC. The encoded protein is CASSFIRNDGNEQFF.

This clonotype was detected ten times or more. The chain has TRBV9 and TRBJ2-3, with 7 bases that match TRBD1. Per the germline V gene, CDR1 is SGDLS and CDR2 is YYNGEE. CDR3 size: 15 residues. The V segment lost 0 bases and the J segment 4 bases; nucleotides outside the gene matches: 5. CDR3 sequence: CASSVEGARSDTQYF. The CDR3 DNA sequence: TGTGCCAGCAGCGTAGAGGGGGCGCGGTCAGATACGCAGTATTTT.

Ten or more counts support this clonotype. The V call is TRBV6-2 or TRBV6-3, the J call TRBJ2-7; 8 bases are a match to TRBD2. J was trimmed by 2 bases and V by 5 bases; bases with no gene match: 11. Germline-derived CDR1 and CDR2 are MNHEY and SVGEGT. The CDR3 covers 16 residues. The CDR3 protein is CASSPPRLASAYEQYF. In DNA, the CDR3 is TGTGCCAGCAGTCCCCCACGACTAGCGTCCGCCTACGAGCAGTACTTC.

The chain couples TRBV20-1 to TRBJ2-1; D may match TRBD1 or TRBD2 (5 bases each). The CDR3 runs 17 residues. Germline V lookup: CDR1 DFQATT, CDR2 SNEGSKA (reference sequence). V gave up 1 base and J gave up 8 bases, with 24 bases separating them. In DNA, the CDR3 is TGCAGTGCTAGAGCCTCAACCACGGGACGCTTTATATATGAGCAGTTCTTC. It codes for CSARASTTGRFIYEQFF.

The V and J genes are TRBV2 and TRBJ2-6, with D tentatively TRBD1 (6 bases). Trimming left V 2 bases short and J 0 bases short, with 17 bases between. The germline V gene encodes CDR1 SNHLY and CDR2 FYNNEI. The CDR3 is made up of 19 amino acids. This CDR3 is CASSEKVAGASSGANVLTF. Written as DNA, the CDR3 is TGTGCCAGCAGTGAAAAAGTGGCAGGGGCCTCCTCTGGGGCCAACGTCCTGACTTTC.

This chain uses TRBV5-4 with TRBJ2-7, with D hard to call. Germline CDR1 and CDR2: SGHNT and YYREEE (reference sequence). This CDR3 has 13 residues. V was clipped by 4 bases and J by 1 base, with 9 bases between them. CDR3 sequence: CASSGPASYEQYF. CDR3 in DNA: TGTGCCAGCAGCGGACCCGCTTCCTACGAGCAGTACTTC.

This sequence joins TRBV28 and TRBJ1-4; D not certain. This CDR3 region has 17 residues. Germline-derived CDR1 and CDR2 are MDHEN and SYDVKM. The ends were cut back, 2 bases at V and 8 bases at J, with 21 bases in the middle. The CDR3 bases are TGTGCCAGCAGTTTAGTCGGCAGCACCCGGCGTGGGGAAAAACTGTTTTTT. This codes for CASSLVGSTRRGEKLFF.

This clonotype occurred many times. The V and J genes are TRBV7-3 and TRBJ2-2; no reliable D call. V gave up 5 bases and J gave up 0 bases, with 16 bases separating them. There are 17 residues in the CDR3. Germline V gene lookup returns CDR1 SGHTA and CDR2 FQGTGA. The CDR3 DNA sequence: TGTGCCAGCAGCCCGGCGGCACTCGCCGCGAACACCGGGGAGCTGTTTTTT. As protein: CASSPAALAANTGELFF.

V is TRBV9 and J is TRBJ2-2, with D possibly matching TRBD2 (5 bases). The CDR3 loop spans 16 amino acids. CDR1 is SGDLS and CDR2 is YYNGEE in the germline V gene. Trimming removed 0 bases at V and 3 bases at J, with 12 bases between. CDR3 nucleotides: TGTGCCAGCAGCGTAGGAGTAAGGCGGGACACCGGGGAGCTGTTTTTT. It yields the protein CASSVGVRRDTGELFF.

The rearrangement links TRBV6-1 to TRBJ2-3; D remains unclear. Between the trimmed V and J ends, which lost 10 bases and 3 bases, there was a span of 14 bases. Germline CDR1 MNHNS, CDR2 SASEGT. The CDR3 has 13 amino acids. CDR3 residues: CATRPGQTDTQYF. The CDR3, as DNA: TGTGCCACAAGGCCAGGCCAAACAGATACGCAGTATTTT.

This clonotype was observed many times. The chain couples TRBV3-1 to TRBJ2-2; D not certain. This CDR3 is built from 12 residues. The V gene lost 5 bases and the J gene lost 5 bases, with 6 bases spanning the gap. CDR1 LGHDT and CDR2 YNNKEL come from the germline V gene (reference sequence). The CDR3 sequence is CASSVVTGELFF. The CDR3 DNA reads TGTGCCAGCAGCGTCGTAACCGGGGAGCTGTTTTTT.

This clonotype was seen repeatedly, ten times or more. The chain recombines TRBV12-3 or TRBV12-4 with TRBJ1-4; D remains unclear. The CDR3 consists of 14 residues. V lost 3 bases, J lost 4 bases, and 9 bases lay in between. CDR3 DNA: TGTGCCAGCAGTTTTGGGATGATTAATGAAAAACTGTTTTTT. This gives the protein CASSFGMINEKLFF.

At least ten counts were recorded for this clonotype. J is TRBJ2-1 and V is TRBV12-3 or TRBV12-4; D may match TRBD1 or TRBD2 (5 bases each). V was clipped by 10 bases and J by 8 bases, with 9 bases between them. The CDR3 is 10 amino acids. The CDR3 coding sequence is TGTGCCACGGGGCGTGATGAGCAGTTCTTC. It yields the protein CATGRDEQFF.

This sequence joins TRBV20-1 and TRBJ1-5; possibly TRBD1 for D (5 bases). The CDR3 contains 15 residues. The germline gives CDR1 DFQATT, CDR2 SNEGSKA (reference sequence). Trimming took 3 bases from V and 1 from J, leaving 13 bases between them. CDR3 sequence reads: CSASQGFISNQPQHF. Written as DNA, the CDR3 is TGCAGTGCTAGTCAGGGTTTCATAAGCAATCAGCCCCAGCATTTT.

The rearrangement joins TRBV7-2 to TRBJ1-5; 8 bases match TRBD1. Germline CDR1 and CDR2: SGHTA and FQGNSA. V lost 5 bases, J lost 4 bases, and 7 bases stayed unmatched. This CDR3 spans 15 amino acids. CDR3 protein: CASSPRTGHNQPQHF. CDR3 in DNA: TGTGCCAGCAGCCCCAGGACAGGGCATAATCAGCCCCAGCATTTT.

This clonotype has more than one count but fewer than ten. V and J are TRBV19 and TRBJ1-6, with D hard to call. CDR3 length: 13 amino acids. Germline V lookup: CDR1 LNHDA, CDR2 SQIVND (reference sequence). Trimming removed 5 bases from V and 14 bases from J, with 16 bases in between. CDR3 DNA sequence: TGTGCCAGTAGTCCGACGGACGCCATTACCCTCCACTTT. This codes for CASSPTDAITLHF.